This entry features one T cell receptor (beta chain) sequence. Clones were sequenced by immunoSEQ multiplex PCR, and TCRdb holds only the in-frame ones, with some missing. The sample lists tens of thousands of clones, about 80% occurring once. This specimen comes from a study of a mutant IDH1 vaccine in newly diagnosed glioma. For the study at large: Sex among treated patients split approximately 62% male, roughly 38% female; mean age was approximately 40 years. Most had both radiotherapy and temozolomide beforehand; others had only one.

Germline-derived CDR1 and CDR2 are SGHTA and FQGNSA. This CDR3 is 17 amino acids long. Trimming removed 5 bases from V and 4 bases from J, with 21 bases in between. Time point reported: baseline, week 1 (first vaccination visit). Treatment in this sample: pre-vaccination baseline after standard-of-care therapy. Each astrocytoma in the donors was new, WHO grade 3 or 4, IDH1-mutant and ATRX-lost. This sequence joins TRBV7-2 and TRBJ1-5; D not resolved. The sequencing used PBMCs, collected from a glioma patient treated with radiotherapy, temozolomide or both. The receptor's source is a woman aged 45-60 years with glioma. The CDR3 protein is CASSLQWLYGSNQPQHF. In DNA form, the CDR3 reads TGTGCCAGCAGCCTTCAGTGGTTGTACGGTTCTAATCAGCCCCAGCATTTT.